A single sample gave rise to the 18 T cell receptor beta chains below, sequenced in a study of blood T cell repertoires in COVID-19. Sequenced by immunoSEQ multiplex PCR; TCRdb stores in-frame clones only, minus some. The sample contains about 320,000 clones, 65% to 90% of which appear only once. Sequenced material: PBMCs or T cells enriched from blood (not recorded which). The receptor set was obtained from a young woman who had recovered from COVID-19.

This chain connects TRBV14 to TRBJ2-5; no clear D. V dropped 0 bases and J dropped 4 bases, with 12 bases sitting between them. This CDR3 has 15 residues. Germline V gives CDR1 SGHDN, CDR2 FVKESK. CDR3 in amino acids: CASSQENNKRETQYF. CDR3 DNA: TGTGCCAGCAGCCAAGAAAACAACAAGCGAGAGACCCAGTACTTC.

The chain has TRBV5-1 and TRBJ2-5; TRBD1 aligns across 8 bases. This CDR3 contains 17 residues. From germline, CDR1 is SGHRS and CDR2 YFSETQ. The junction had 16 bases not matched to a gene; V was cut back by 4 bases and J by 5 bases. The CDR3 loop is CASSQLQGQGGWETQYF. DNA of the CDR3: TGCGCCAGCAGCCAACTCCAAGGACAGGGAGGATGGGAGACCCAGTACTTC. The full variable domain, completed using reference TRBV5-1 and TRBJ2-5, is KAGVTQTPRYLIKTRGQQVTLSCSPISGHRSVSWYQQTPGQGLQFLFEYFSETQRNKGNFPGRFSGRQFSNSRSEMNVSTLELGDSALYLCASSQLQGQGGWETQYFGPGTRLLVL.

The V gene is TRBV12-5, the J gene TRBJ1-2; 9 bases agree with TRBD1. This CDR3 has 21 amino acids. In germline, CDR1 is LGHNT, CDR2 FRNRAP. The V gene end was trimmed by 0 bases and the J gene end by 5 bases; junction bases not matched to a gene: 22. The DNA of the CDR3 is TGTGCTAGTGGTTTGGTACTCGCTTTGGGACAGGGCCCCCGCTCTTTTTATGGCTACACCTTC. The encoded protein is CASGLVLALGQGPRSFYGYTF.

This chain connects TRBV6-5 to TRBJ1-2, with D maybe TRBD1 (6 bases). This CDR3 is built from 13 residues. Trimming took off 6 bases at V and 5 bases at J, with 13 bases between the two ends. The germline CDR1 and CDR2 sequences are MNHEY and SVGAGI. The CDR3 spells CASRTNREYGYTF. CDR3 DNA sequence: TGTGCCAGCAGGACGAACAGGGAGTATGGCTACACCTTC.

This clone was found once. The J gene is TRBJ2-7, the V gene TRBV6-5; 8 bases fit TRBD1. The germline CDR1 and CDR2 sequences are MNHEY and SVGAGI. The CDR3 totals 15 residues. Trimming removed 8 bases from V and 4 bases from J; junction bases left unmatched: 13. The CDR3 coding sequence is TGTGCCAGCGGGAGGCTTACGAGACAGGGGTACGAGCAGTACTTC. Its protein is CASGRLTRQGYEQYF.

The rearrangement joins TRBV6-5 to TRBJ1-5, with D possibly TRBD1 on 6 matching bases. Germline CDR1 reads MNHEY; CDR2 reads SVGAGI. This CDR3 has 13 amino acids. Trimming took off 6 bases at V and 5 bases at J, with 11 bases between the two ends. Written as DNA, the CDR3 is TGTGCCAGCAGCGGACAGTATGATCAGCCCCAGCATTTT. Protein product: CASSGQYDQPQHF.

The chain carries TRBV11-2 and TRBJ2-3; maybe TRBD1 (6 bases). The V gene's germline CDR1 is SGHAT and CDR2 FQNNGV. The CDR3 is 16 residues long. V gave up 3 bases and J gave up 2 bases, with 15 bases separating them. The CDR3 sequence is CASSLGAFTATDTQYF. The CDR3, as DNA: TGTGCCAGCAGCTTGGGGGCATTCACCGCCACAGATACGCAGTATTTT.

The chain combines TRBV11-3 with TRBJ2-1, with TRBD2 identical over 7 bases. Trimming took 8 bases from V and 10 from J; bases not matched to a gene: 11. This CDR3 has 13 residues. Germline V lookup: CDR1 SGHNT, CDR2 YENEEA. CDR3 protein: CASGRGEGNEQFF. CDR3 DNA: TGTGCCAGCGGGCGCGGGGAGGGAAACGAGCAGTTCTTC. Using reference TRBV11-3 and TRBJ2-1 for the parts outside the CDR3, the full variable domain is EAGVVQSPRYKIIEKKQPVAFWCNPISGHNTLYWYLQNLGQGPELLIRYENEEAVDDSQLPKDRFSAERLKGVDSTLKIQPAELGDSAVYLCASGRGEGNEQFFGPGTRLTVL.

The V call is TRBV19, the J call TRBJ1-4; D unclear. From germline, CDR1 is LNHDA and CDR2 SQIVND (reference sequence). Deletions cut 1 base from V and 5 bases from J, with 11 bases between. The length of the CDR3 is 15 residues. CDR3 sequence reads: CASSIGALSNEKLFF. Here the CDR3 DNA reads TGTGCCAGTAGTATAGGGGCTCTATCCAATGAAAAACTGTTTTTT.

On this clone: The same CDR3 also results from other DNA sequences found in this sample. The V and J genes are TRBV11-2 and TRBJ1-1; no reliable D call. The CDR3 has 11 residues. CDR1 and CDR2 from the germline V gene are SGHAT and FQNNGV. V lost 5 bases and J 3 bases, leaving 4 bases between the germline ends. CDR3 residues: CASSPYTEAFF. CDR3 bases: TGTGCCAGCAGCCCATACACTGAAGCTTTCTTT.

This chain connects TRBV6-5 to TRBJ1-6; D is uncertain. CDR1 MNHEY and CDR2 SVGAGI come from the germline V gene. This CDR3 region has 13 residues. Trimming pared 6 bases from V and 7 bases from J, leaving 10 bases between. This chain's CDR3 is CASRKAANSPLHF. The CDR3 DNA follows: TGTGCCAGCAGGAAGGCGGCGAATTCACCCCTCCACTTT.

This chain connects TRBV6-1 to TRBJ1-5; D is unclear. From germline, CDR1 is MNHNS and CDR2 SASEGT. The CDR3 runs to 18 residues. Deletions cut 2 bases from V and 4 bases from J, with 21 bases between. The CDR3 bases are TGTGCCAGCAGTGAAAACCTCGCTTTAACCTCCAGAAATCAGCCCCAGCATTTT. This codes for CASSENLALTSRNQPQHF.

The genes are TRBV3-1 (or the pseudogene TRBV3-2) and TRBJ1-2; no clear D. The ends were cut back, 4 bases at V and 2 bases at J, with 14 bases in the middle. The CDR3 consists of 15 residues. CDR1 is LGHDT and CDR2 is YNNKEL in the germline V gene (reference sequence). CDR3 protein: CASSPDHGNNYGYTF. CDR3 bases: TGTGCCAGCAGCCCCGACCACGGGAACAACTATGGCTACACCTTC.

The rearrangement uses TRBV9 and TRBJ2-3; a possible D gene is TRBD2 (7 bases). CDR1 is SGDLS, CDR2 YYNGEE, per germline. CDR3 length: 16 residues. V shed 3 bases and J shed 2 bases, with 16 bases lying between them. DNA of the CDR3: TGTGCCAGCAGCGAGCGAGGGGGGGACTCCACAGATACGCAGTATTTT. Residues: CASSERGGDSTDTQYF.

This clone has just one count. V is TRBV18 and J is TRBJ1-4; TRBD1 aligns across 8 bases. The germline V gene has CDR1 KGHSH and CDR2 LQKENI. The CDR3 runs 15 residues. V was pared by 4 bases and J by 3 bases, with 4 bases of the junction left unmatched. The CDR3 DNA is TGTGCCAGCTCACGCGACAGGGGAGCTAATGAAAAACTGTTTTTT. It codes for CASSRDRGANEKLFF.

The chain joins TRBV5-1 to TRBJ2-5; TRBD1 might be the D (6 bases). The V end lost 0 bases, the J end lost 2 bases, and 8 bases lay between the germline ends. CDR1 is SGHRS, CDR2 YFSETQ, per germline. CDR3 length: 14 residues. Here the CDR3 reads CASSLGQDQETQYF. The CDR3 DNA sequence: TGCGCCAGCAGCTTGGGACAGGATCAAGAGACCCAGTACTTC. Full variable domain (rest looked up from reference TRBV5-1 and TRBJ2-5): KAGVTQTPRYLIKTRGQQVTLSCSPISGHRSVSWYQQTPGQGLQFLFEYFSETQRNKGNFPGRFSGRQFSNSRSEMNVSTLELGDSALYLCASSLGQDQETQYFGPGTRLLVL.

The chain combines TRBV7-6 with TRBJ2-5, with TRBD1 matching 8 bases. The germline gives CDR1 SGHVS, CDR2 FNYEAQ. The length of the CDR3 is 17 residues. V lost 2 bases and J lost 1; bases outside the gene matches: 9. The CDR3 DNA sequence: TGTGCCAGCAGCTTAATTATACCGGACAGGGTCCAAGAGACCCAGTACTTC. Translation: CASSLIIPDRVQETQYF.

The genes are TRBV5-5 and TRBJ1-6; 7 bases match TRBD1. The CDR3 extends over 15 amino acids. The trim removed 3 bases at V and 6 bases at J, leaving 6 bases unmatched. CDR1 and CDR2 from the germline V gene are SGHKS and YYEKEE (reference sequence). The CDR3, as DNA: TGTGCCAGCAGCTCCGGGACAGAGCTTAATTCACCCCTCCACTTT. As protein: CASSSGTELNSPLHF.